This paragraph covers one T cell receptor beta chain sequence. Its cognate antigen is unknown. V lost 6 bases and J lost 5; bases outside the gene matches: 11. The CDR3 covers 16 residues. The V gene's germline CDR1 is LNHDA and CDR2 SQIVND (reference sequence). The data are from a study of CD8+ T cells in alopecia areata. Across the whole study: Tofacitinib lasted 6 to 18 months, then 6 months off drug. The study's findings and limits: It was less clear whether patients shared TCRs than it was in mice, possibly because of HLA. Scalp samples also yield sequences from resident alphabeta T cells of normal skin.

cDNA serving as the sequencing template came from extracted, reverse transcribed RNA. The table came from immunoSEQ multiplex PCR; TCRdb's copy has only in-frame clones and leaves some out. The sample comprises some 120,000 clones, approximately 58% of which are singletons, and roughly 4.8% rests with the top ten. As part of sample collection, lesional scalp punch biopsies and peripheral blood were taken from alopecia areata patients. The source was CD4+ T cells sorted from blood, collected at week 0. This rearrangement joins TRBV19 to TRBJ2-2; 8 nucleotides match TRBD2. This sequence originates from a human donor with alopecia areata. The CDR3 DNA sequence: TGTGCCAGTAGATACGGTCAAGCGGGGGAAACCGGGGAGCTGTTTTTT. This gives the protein CASRYGQAGETGELFF.